The entry that follows covers one T cell receptor (beta chain) sequence. Antigen specificity is unknown. These data originate in a study of shared clonotypes between healthy human individuals. The overall study: Per-donor plates numbered three CD4 naive, three CD4 memory, two CD8 naive and one CD8 memory.

It was roughly 200 ng DNA, approximately 30,000 T cell genomes, that sorted-subset replicate PCRs used. Source study methods: As immunoSEQ supplied junction-only sequences (without quality scores), filtering differed. Method: immunoSEQ multiplex PCR; TCRdb's copy keeps in-frame clones and lacks some. V, J and clone size were drawn from that table, and D and trimming were deduced from the DNA. The data contain approximately 2,000,000 clones, 85% to 95% of them singletons. Study-level points and caveats: It was the non-shared clonotypes that had lower generation probabilities than clonotypes shared by all four donors.

Trimming cost V 5 bases and J 4 bases, with 8 bases left between them. The CDR3 is made up of 12 amino acids. Germline loops: CDR1 MGHRA, CDR2 YSYEKL. Naivety among CD8 cells was defined by CD45RO negativity and positive CCR7 selection, thereby excluding terminally differentiated effector memory CD45RA+ cells. Sequenced input: naive CD8+ T cells from PBMCs. The V call is TRBV4-1, the J call TRBJ2-5; D gene ambiguous. The TCR comes from a man younger than 35 in good health. Some clones in this sample may be carry-over from other donors' samples. CDR3 bases: TGCGCCAGCAGCAACCCTCTAGAGACCCAGTACTTC. Translating gives CASSNPLETQYF.